This is a list of T cell receptor beta chains from one sample in a study of cytomegalovirus exposure and HLA in healthy donors. Data came from immunoSEQ multiplex PCR; TCRdb stores just in-frame clones and leaves some out. This table holds about 190,000 clones, about four fifths found once. Sequenced sample: PBMCs. The receptors derive from a boy between 10 and 17 years old in good health and CMV-seronegative. CDR3s include the opening cysteine and the closing phenylalanine or tryptophan. Fields, in order: D gene, J gene, clone size, V gene, CDR3 protein, CDR3 DNA. D genes are given only for firm matches. Clone size appears in some rows only: once, few, many, or a class for an expanded clone.

-	TRBJ1-4	-	TRBV28	CASSLLGGQRPNEKLFF	TGTGCCAGCAGTTTATTGGGGGGTCAGAGACCTAATGAAAAACTGTTTTTT
TRBD1	TRBJ1-5	-	TRBV2	CASSKQGAGGLQPQHF	TGTGCCAGCAGCAAGCAGGGGGCTGGAGGCCTTCAGCCCCAGCATTTT
-	TRBJ2-2	-	TRBV30	CAWVGVHTGELFF	TGTGCCTGGGTAGGAGTGCACACCGGGGAGCTGTTTTTT
TRBD1	TRBJ1-3	-	TRBV6-5	CAVGGTGTTGNTIYF	TGTGCCGTGGGAGGGACAGGGACTACTGGAAACACCATATATTTT
TRBD2	TRBJ2-1	-	TRBV5-4	CASSLGGLAGVGEQFF	TGTGCCAGCAGCTTGGGGGGACTAGCGGGAGTAGGTGAGCAGTTCTTC
-	TRBJ2-1	-	TRBV7-3	CASSLRGGVLGEQFF	TGTGCCAGCAGCTTACGTGGCGGGGTCTTGGGGGAGCAGTTCTTC
-	TRBJ1-3	-	TRBV6-5	CASSASSGNTIYF	TGTGCCAGCAGTGCCAGCTCTGGAAACACCATATATTTT
TRBD1	TRBJ2-7	-	TRBV2	CASTGTGARGNEQYF	TGTGCCAGCACAGGGACAGGGGCAAGGGGGAACGAGCAGTACTTC
-	TRBJ2-5	-	TRBV25-1	CASKLQETQYF	TGTGCCAGCAAGCTCCAAGAGACCCAGTACTTC
TRBD2	TRBJ2-7	-	TRBV18	CASSPGGYEQYF	TGTGCCAGCTCACCGGGGGGGTACGAGCAGTACTTC
-	TRBJ1-2	few	TRBV7-2	CASSLKVFDSENYGYTF	TGTGCCAGCAGCTTAAAAGTCTTCGATTCGGAGAACTATGGCTACACCTTC
TRBD1	TRBJ2-2	once	TRBV29-1	CSVGDRKNTGELFF	TGCAGCGTTGGGGACAGAAAGAACACCGGGGAGCTGTTTTTT
TRBD2	TRBJ2-1	-	TRBV9	CASSVVRLAAYNEQFF	TGTGCCAGCAGCGTAGTGAGACTAGCGGCCTACAATGAGCAGTTCTTC
-	TRBJ1-1	-	TRBV30	CAWKLGRSYAEAFF	TGTGCCTGGAAGCTGGGCAGGTCTTACGCTGAAGCTTTCTTT
TRBD2	TRBJ2-1	-	TRBV11-2	CASSYNAVAGENNEQFF	TGTGCCAGCAGCTACAACGCGGTAGCGGGGGAGAACAATGAGCAGTTCTTC
-	TRBJ1-4	-	TRBV28	CASGQATNEKLFF	TGTGCCAGCGGTCAGGCAACTAATGAAAAACTGTTTTTT
TRBD1	TRBJ1-1	few	TRBV5-6	CASSTDRGGNTEAFF	TGTGCCAGCTCGACCGACAGGGGCGGAAACACTGAAGCTTTCTTT
-	TRBJ2-1	once	TRBV6-1	CASSEGSIASNEQFF	TGTGCCAGCAGTGAAGGTAGTATTGCTTCCAATGAGCAGTTCTTC
TRBD2	TRBJ2-3	-	TRBV7-3	CASSFSGGRLSTDTQYF	TGTGCCAGCAGCTTCAGCGGGGGGCGCCTTAGCACAGATACGCAGTATTTT
-	TRBJ1-1	-	TRBV28	CASSRIMELSGGTEAFF	TGTGCCAGCAGTCGGATTATGGAACTCTCGGGAGGGACTGAAGCTTTCTTT
-	TRBJ1-2	-	TRBV13	CASSLHPDSPNYGYTF	TGTGCCAGCAGCTTACACCCGGACAGCCCTAACTATGGCTACACCTTC
-	TRBJ1-1	few	TRBV29-1	CSVASRSVDTEAFF	TGCAGCGTTGCAAGTCGGTCGGTCGACACTGAAGCTTTCTTT
-	TRBJ1-1	-	TRBV2	CASSARGGEEAFF	TGTGCCAGCAGCGCAAGGGGGGGGGAGGAAGCTTTCTTT
TRBD1	TRBJ1-4	-	TRBV5-1	CAGSSGQGANEKLFF	TGCGCCGGCAGCTCTGGACAGGGAGCAAATGAAAAACTGTTTTTT
-	TRBJ2-3	once	TRBV30	CAWATGEEPGDTQYF	TGTGCCTGGGCTACGGGAGAAGAACCTGGAGATACGCAGTATTTT
-	TRBJ2-3	-	TRBV4-3	CASPALRGHGTDTQYF	TGCGCCAGCCCAGCGTTGCGGGGCCACGGCACAGATACGCAGTATTTT
-	TRBJ2-1	-	TRBV6-5	CASSYGARGPVNEQFF	TGTGCCAGCAGTTACGGCGCCCGAGGCCCGGTTAACGAGCAGTTCTTC
-	TRBJ2-7	few	TRBV6-1	CASSESWAEQYF	TGTGCCAGCAGTGAAAGCTGGGCCGAGCAGTACTTC
-	TRBJ2-4	-	TRBV30	CAWSVGGVNIQYF	TGTGCCTGGAGTGTAGGGGGGGTAAACATTCAGTACTTC
TRBD2	TRBJ2-1	-	TRBV6-4	CASRAGGSSNEQFF	TGTGCCAGCAGGGCGGGGGGTAGTAGCAATGAGCAGTTCTTC
-	TRBJ2-6	-	TRBV30	CAATGFSGANVLTF	TGTGCCGCCACAGGTTTCTCTGGGGCCAACGTCCTGACTTTC
TRBD1	TRBJ1-2	-	TRBV2	CASSPGTGNYGYTF	TGTGCCAGCAGTCCAGGGACAGGGAACTATGGCTACACCTTC
TRBD2	TRBJ2-3	-	TRBV27	CASSGRLAGGPVGTDTQYF	TGTGCCAGCAGTGGACGACTAGCGGGAGGGCCGGTCGGCACAGATACGCAGTATTTT
-	TRBJ1-1	-	TRBV25-1	CASSDGGEQLRGNTEAFF	TGTGCCAGCAGTGACGGAGGGGAACAGCTCCGAGGGAACACTGAAGCTTTCTTT
TRBD2	TRBJ2-1	-	TRBV7-9	CASSLELAGGSSYNEQFF	TGTGCCAGCAGCTTAGAACTAGCGGGGGGGAGCTCCTACAATGAGCAGTTCTTC
TRBD1	TRBJ1-1	-	TRBV7-2	CASSLYRGQNTEAFF	TGTGCCAGCAGCTTATACAGGGGGCAGAACACTGAAGCTTTCTTT
-	TRBJ2-2	-	TRBV13	CASSWGPGELFF	TGTGCCAGCAGCTGGGGCCCCGGGGAGCTGTTTTTT
TRBD1	TRBJ2-5	-	TRBV2	CASSDAQGAETQYF	TGTGCCAGCAGTGACGCGCAGGGGGCTGAGACCCAGTACTTC
-	TRBJ2-7	-	TRBV11-2	CASSLVGRGARYEQYF	TGTGCCAGCAGCTTAGTCGGGCGCGGGGCTCGCTACGAGCAGTACTTC
TRBD1	TRBJ2-5	-	TRBV5-4	CASSLGGQGKQETQYF	TGTGCCAGCAGCTTGGGGGGACAGGGAAAACAAGAGACCCAGTACTTC
TRBD1	TRBJ1-2	-	TRBV4-1	CASSQAGTGPYWYGYTF	TGCGCCAGCAGCCAAGCGGGGACAGGACCTTATTGGTATGGCTACACCTTC